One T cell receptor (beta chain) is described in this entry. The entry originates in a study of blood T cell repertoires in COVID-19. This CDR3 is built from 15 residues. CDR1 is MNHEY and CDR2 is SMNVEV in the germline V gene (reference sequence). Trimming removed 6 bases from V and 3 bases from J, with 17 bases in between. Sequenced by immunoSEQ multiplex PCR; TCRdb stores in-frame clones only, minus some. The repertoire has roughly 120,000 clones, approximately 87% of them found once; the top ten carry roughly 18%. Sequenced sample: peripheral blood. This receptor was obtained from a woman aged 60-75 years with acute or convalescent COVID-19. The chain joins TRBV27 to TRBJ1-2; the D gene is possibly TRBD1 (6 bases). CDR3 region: CASSRRQADDYGYTF. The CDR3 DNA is TGTGCCAGCAGCCGAAGACAGGCGGACGACTATGGCTACACCTTC.